This T cell receptor beta chain was recorded in a study of response to subunit inactivated influenza vaccine. Study conclusions and caveats: Each seasonal influenza vaccination, the authors suggested, recruits few new T cells.

This clonotype was observed at least ten times. Its antigen is undetermined. CDR1 is SEHNR and CDR2 is FQNEAQ in the germline V gene (reference sequence). This CDR3 is 16 amino acids long. V shed 5 bases and J 5 bases; nucleotides not matched to a gene: 7. TCRdb reprocessed the RT-PCR reads via MiXCR and lists one record per CDR3 protein. The repertoire includes about 160,000 distinct CDR3 sequences, 9.5% to 13% of them detected once, and 9.5% to 15% sits in the top ten. This specimen consisted of non-naive T cells sorted from PBMCs, obtained more than 35 days after vaccination. V is TRBV7-9 and J is TRBJ2-3; 13 nucleotides align to TRBD2. This sequence was found in a man between 45 and 60 years old who received an inactivated influenza vaccine. The CDR3 DNA sequence: TGTGCCAGCAGCCTGAGGACTAGCGGGAGAGTAGATACGCAGTATTTT. Protein: CASSLRTSGRVDTQYF.